This T cell receptor beta chain was recovered during a study of blood T cell repertoires in COVID-19. The wider study: Sources were T cells, B-cell-depleted T cells, or PBMCs; the material itself was cDNA or gDNA.

Trimming removed 3 bases from V and 5 bases from J; junction bases left unmatched: 12. The CDR3 consists of 16 residues. The V gene's germline CDR1 is SGDLS and CDR2 YYNGEE. Enrolment of Seattle patients took place during active infection, and they were followed longitudinally. Profiled with immunoSEQ multiplex PCR; TCRdb holds only in-frame clones, not every one. The sample comprises around 270,000 clones, around 82% of which are singletons, and 15% to 17% rests with the top ten. The chain couples TRBV9 to TRBJ2-5; 8 nucleotides align to TRBD2. The TCR was taken from a person aged 65 to 85 with COVID-19, enrolled during active disease. Sample: peripheral blood. CDR3 protein: CASSAKGGRTGETQYF. Here the CDR3 DNA reads TGTGCCAGCAGCGCGAAGGGCGGGAGGACTGGGGAGACCCAGTACTTC. Supplemented by reference TRBV9 and TRBJ2-5, the full variable domain reads DSGVTQTPKHLITATGQRVTLRCSPRSGDLSVYWYQQSLDQGLQFLIQYYNGEERAKGNILERFSAQQFPDLHSELNLSSLELGDSALYFCASSAKGGRTGETQYFGPGTRLLVL.